Given below is one T cell receptor beta chain in context. Its antigen is unidentified. This sample is part of a study of T cells after posttransplantation cyclophosphamide. General study points: Skin or GI-infiltrating T cells shared few TRB sequences with blood. Donor CD8+ memory clones often dominated recipient blood repertoires at later times.

Methotrexate plus calcineurin inhibitor accompanied controls' myeloablative marrow transplants; sampling was 1 year later. From germline, CDR1 is SGHRS and CDR2 YFSETQ. This CDR3 has 16 amino acids. Trimming took 0 bases from V and 0 from J, leaving 13 bases between them. Produced via immunoSEQ multiplex PCR; TCRdb's table is partial and in-frame only. Among about 17,000 clones listed, around 85% were seen once. This sequence originates from a female patient aged 18-29 years who received an allogeneic stem cell transplant from an unrelated donor, was CMV-positive, and had acute and chronic GVHD. Among the T cells, some may be from the graft donor. Sequences were derived from PBMCs, sampled after allogeneic stem cell transplant with calcineurin inhibitor and methotrexate. This chain connects TRBV5-1 to TRBJ2-7; TRBD2 is a possible D gene (6 bases). The CDR3 region has the DNA TGCGCCAGCAGCTTGGAGATGAGCGGGCTCTCCTACGAGCAGTACTTC. This encodes CASSLEMSGLSYEQYF.